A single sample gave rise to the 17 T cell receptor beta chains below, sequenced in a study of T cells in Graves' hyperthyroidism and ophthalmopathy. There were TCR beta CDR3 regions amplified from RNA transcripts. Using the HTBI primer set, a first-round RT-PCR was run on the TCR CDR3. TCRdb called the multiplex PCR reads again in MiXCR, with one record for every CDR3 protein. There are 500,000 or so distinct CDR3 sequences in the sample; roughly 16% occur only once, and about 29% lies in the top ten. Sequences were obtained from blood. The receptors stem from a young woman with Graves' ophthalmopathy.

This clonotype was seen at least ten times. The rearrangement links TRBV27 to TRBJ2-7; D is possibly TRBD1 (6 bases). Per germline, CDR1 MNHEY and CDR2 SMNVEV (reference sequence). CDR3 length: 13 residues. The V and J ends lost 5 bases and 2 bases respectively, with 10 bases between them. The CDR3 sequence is CASSKQGTYEQYF. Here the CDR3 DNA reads TGTGCCAGCAGTAAACAGGGTACCTACGAGCAGTACTTC.

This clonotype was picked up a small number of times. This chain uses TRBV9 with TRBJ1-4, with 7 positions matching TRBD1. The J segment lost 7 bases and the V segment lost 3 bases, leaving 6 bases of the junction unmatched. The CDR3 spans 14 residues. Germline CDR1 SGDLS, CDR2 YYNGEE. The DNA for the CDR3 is TGTGCCAGCAGCGGGGGACAGTATGGTGAAAAACTGTTTTTT. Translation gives CASSGGQYGEKLFF. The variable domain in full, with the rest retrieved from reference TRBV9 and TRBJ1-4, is DSGVTQTPKHLITATGQRVTLRCSPRSGDLSVYWYQQSLDQGLQFLIQYYNGEERAKGNILERFSAQQFPDLHSELNLSSLELGDSALYFCASSGGQYGEKLFFGSGTQLSVL.

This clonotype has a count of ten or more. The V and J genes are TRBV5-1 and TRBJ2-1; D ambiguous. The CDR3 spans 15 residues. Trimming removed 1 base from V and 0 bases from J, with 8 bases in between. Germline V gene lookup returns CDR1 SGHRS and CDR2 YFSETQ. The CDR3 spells CASSLRSSSYNEQFF. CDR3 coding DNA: TGCGCCAGCAGCTTGAGGTCCAGCTCCTACAATGAGCAGTTCTTC.

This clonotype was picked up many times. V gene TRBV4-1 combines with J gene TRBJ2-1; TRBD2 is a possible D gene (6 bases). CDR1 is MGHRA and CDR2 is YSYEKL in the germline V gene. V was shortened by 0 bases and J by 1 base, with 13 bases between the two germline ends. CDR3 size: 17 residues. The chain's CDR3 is CASSQDGTSPSYNEQFF. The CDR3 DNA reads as TGCGCCAGCAGCCAAGATGGGACTTCACCATCCTACAATGAGCAGTTCTTC.

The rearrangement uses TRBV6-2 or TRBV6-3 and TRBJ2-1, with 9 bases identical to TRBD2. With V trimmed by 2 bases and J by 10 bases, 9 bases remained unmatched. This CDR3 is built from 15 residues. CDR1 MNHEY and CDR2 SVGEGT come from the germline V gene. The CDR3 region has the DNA TGTGCCAGCAGTTACGCACCGGGACTAGCTTTGGAGCAGTTCTTC. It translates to CASSYAPGLALEQFF.

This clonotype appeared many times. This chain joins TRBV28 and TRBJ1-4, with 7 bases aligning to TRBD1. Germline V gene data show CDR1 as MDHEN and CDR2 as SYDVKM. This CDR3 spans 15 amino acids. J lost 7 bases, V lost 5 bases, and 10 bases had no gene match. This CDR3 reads CASSPAYRGREKLFF. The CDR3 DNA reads TGTGCCAGCAGTCCCGCTTACAGGGGTCGTGAAAAACTGTTTTTT.

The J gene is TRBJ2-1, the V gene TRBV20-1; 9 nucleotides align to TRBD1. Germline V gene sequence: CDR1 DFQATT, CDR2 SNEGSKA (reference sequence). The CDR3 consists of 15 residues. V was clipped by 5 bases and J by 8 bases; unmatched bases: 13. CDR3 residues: CSADLDRGGLHEQFF. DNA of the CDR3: TGCAGTGCTGACCTGGACAGGGGTGGCCTACATGAGCAGTTCTTC.

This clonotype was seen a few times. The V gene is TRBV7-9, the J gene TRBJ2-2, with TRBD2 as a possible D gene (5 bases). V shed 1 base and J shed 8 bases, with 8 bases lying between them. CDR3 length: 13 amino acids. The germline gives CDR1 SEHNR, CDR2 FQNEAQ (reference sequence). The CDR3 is CASSLEEAGELFF. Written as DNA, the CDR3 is TGTGCCAGCAGCTTAGAGGAGGCGGGGGAGCTGTTTTTT.

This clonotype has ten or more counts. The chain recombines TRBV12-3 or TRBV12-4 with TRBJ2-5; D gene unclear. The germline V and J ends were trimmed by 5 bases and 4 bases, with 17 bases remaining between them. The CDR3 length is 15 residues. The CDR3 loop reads CASSVSSGPRETQYF. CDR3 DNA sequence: TGTGCCAGCAGTGTCTCCTCGGGTCCCAGAGAGACCCAGTACTTC.

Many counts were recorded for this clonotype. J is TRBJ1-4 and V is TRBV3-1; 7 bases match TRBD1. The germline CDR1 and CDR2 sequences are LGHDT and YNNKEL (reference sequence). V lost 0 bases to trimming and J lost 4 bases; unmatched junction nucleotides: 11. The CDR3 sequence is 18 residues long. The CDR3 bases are TGTGCCAGCAGCCAAGAGAGGGGAGCCGGGACAGTTAATGAAAAACTGTTTTTT. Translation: CASSQERGAGTVNEKLFF.

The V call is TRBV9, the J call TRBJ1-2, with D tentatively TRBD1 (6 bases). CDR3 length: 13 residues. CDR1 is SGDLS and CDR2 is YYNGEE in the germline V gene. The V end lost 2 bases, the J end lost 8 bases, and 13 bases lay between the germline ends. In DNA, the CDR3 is TGTGCCAGCAGCGTTCCGGGGGCAGAGGGCTACACCTTC. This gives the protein CASSVPGAEGYTF.

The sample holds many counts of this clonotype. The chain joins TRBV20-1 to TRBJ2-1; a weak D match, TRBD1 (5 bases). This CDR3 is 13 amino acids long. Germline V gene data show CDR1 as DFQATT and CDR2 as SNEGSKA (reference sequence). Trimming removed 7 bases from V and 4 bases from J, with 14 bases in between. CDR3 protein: CSVRQGTYNEQFF. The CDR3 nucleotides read TGCAGTGTTCGGCAGGGCACTTACAATGAGCAGTTCTTC.

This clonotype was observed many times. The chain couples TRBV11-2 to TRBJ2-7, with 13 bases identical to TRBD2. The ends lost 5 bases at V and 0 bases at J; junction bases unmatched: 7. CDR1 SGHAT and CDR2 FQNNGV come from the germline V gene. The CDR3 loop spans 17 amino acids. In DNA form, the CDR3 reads TGTGCCAGCAGCACAGACCGGACTAGCGGGAGCTCCTACGAGCAGTACTTC. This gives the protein CASSTDRTSGSSYEQYF.

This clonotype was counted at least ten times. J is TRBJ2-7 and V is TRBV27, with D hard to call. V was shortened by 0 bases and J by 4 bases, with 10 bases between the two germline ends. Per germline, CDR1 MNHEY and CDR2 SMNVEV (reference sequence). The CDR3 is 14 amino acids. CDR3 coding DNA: TGTGCCAGCAGTTTATCGAGCTCGTTGTACGAGCAGTACTTC. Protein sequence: CASSLSSSLYEQYF.

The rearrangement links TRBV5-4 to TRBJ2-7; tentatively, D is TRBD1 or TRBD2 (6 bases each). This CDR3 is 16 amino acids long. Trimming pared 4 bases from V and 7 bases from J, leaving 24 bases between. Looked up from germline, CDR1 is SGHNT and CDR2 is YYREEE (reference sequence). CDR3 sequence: CASSLGGAKGGGEQYF. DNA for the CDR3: TGTGCCAGCAGCCTAGGGGGTGCCAAGGGAGGTGGGGAGCAGTACTTC.

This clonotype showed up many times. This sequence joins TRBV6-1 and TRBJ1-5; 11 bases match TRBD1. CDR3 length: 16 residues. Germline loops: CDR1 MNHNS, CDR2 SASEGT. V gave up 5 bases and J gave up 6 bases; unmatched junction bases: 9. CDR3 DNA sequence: TGTGCCAGCAGTCGATTCGGACAGGGGGCGGTTCAGCCCCAGCATTTT. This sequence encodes CASSRFGQGAVQPQHF.

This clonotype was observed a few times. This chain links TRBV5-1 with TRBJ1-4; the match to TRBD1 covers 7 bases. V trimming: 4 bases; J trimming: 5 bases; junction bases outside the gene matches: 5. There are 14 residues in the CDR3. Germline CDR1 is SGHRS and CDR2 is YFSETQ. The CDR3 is CASSQGQANEKLFF. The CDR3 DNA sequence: TGCGCCAGCAGCCAAGGACAGGCCAATGAAAAACTGTTTTTT. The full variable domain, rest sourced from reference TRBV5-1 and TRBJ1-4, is KAGVTQTPRYLIKTRGQQVTLSCSPISGHRSVSWYQQTPGQGLQFLFEYFSETQRNKGNFPGRFSGRQFSNSRSEMNVSTLELGDSALYLCASSQGQANEKLFFGSGTQLSVL.